This T cell receptor beta chain comes out of a study of Graves' ophthalmopathy and Graves' hyperthyroidism. The study's findings and limits: Blood repertoires reportedly contained most expanded thyroid clonotypes above 0.001 frequency.

Certain patients, namely those with other autoimmune diseases, uncontrolled infections, pregnancy or lactation, were excluded. Clinical symptoms and serum thyroxine were used for diagnosis; TRAb, thyroid ultrasound and orbital computed tomography were also relied on. With regard to this clonotype: Antigen specificity is unknown.

RNA transcripts were the source from which TCR beta CDR3 regions were amplified. A first-round RT-PCR used HTBI primers, followed by a second-round multiplex PCR. TCRdb reprocessed the multiplex PCR reads with MiXCR, giving one entry per CDR3 protein. The sample holds some 1.1 million distinct CDR3 sequences, about 36% seen once. With 4 bases clipped from V and 1 base from J, the junction kept 4 bases outside the gene matches. The CDR3 runs 16 residues. Germline loops: CDR1 SGHTA, CDR2 FQGNSA. The chain uses TRBV7-2 and TRBJ1-2, with 12 positions matching TRBD1. This receptor was identified in an adult man with Graves' hyperthyroidism. Sequencing input: peripheral blood or thyroid tissue (not recorded which). The CDR3 DNA sequence: TGTGCCAGCAGCTGGGACAGGGGGCACGTTAACTATGGCTACACCTTC. As protein: CASSWDRGHVNYGYTF.